This TCR beta chain was sequenced for a study of T-cell reconstitution after alpha-beta-depleted transplantation in children. This clonotype came up many times. A read error may produce the germline difference seen at one junction end. This CDR3 comprises 11 residues. Germline CDR1 is MDHEN and CDR2 is SYDVKM. The TCRbeta library incorporated unique molecular identifiers. Each CDR3 protein gets one entry after TCRdb re-called the PCR reads with MiXCR. The sample consists of 230,000 or so distinct CDR3 sequences, about 12% of them appearing once. The chain couples TRBV28 to TRBJ2-1; D is unclear. The sample here was PBMCs from the stem cell graft donor, taken from the stem cell graft. The sequence derives from a human donor who donated a stem cell graft to a child with acute lymphoblastic leukemia. CDR3 sequence (DNA): TGTGCCAGCAGTAGCCCGGGCTTCCGATGGTTC. Protein: CASSSPGFRWF.